Listed here are 4 T cell receptor beta chains from one sample, sequenced in a study of blood T cells in healthy people across ages. A second 7 to 11 cycle PCR used barcoded and J-beta primers. Using its own MiXCR run on the 5' RACE reads, TCRdb lists one record per CDR3 protein. The profile shows 1.2 million to 1.5 million distinct CDR3 sequences, about 43% of them singletons. Sequencing was carried out using blood. These receptors came from a woman aged 18-29 years in good health.

This clonotype was detected a few times. This chain links TRBV29-1 with TRBJ2-7; 9 bases are shared with TRBD2. Germline V gene data show CDR1 as SQVTM and CDR2 as ANQGSEA. V lost 7 bases, J lost 7 bases, and 8 bases stayed unmatched. This CDR3 has 12 residues. The CDR3 reads CSAATSGREQYF. The CDR3 DNA reads as TGCAGCGCCGCGACTAGCGGCCGAGAGCAGTACTTC.

The chain recombines TRBV7-2 with TRBJ1-5; 12 bases are a match to TRBD1. Germline V gene sequence: CDR1 SGHTA, CDR2 FQGNSA. V lost 0 bases and J lost 6; bases outside the gene matches: 3. The CDR3 is 16 amino acids. CDR3 nucleotide sequence: TGTGCCAGCAGCTTAGCTGGGACAGGGGGCCCTCAGCCCCAGCATTTT. The encoded protein is CASSLAGTGGPQPQHF.

Only a few counts were recorded for this clonotype. This sequence joins TRBV2 and TRBJ1-3, with 7 bases aligning to TRBD1. This CDR3 region has 13 residues. Germline-derived CDR1 and CDR2 are SNHLY and FYNNEI. V gave up 8 bases and J gave up 2 bases; unmatched junction bases: 3. CDR3 nucleotide sequence: TGTGCCAGCCGACAGGGTGCTGGAAACACCATATATTTT. Its translation: CASRQGAGNTIYF.

This clonotype showed up just a few times. V usage is TRBV25-1 and J usage is TRBJ2-7; the D is unclear. The CDR3 covers 14 residues. CDR1 MGHDK and CDR2 SYGVNS come from the germline V gene. Deletions cut 1 base from V and 2 bases from J, with 9 bases between. CDR3 sequence reads: CASSEFNGAYEQYF. CDR3 coding DNA: TGTGCCAGCAGTGAATTCAACGGAGCCTACGAGCAGTACTTC.